A single sample is the source of the 27 T cell receptor beta chains below, sequenced in a study of cytomegalovirus exposure and HLA in healthy donors. The study ran its PCR with 60 Vbeta and 13 Jbeta primers. Sequenced by immunoSEQ multiplex PCR; TCRdb stores in-frame clones only, minus some. This sample has roughly 200,000 clones, with about 80% found just once. Sample: PBMCs. These receptors were taken from a middle-aged woman in good health and CMV-seronegative.

V and J are TRBV4-1 and TRBJ1-1; TRBD1 agrees at 10 bases. This CDR3 is 14 amino acids long. Germline V gives CDR1 MGHRA, CDR2 YSYEKL. The junction had 5 bases not matched to a gene; V was cut back by 4 bases and J by 6 bases. The CDR3 reads CASSLPGTGAEAFF. The CDR3 coding sequence is TGCGCCAGCAGCCTACCGGGGACAGGGGCTGAAGCTTTCTTT.

The chain employs TRBV5-1 and TRBJ2-3; possible D gene TRBD2, 7 bases. Per the germline V gene, CDR1 is SGHRS and CDR2 is YFSETQ. With 0 bases removed from V and 0 bases from J, the gap between germline ends came to 14 bases. The length of the CDR3 is 17 residues. The CDR3 DNA reads as TGCGCCAGCAGCTTGGAGGGCGGGGGCCCTAGCACAGATACGCAGTATTTT. Encoded protein: CASSLEGGGPSTDTQYF.

V and J are TRBV2 and TRBJ1-2; the D gene is possibly TRBD1 (6 bases). Germline loops: CDR1 SNHLY, CDR2 FYNNEI. The CDR3 sequence is 16 residues long. The germline V and J ends were trimmed by 3 bases and 4 bases, with 18 bases remaining between them. The CDR3 is CASSEERPGVGYGYTF. CDR3 in DNA: TGTGCCAGCAGTGAGGAAAGGCCAGGGGTTGGCTATGGCTACACCTTC.

This clone was recorded a few times. The CDR3 loop reads CASSWGREGQPQHF. For the CDR3, the DNA is TGTGCCAGCAGTTGGGGCAGGGAGGGCCAGCCCCAGCATTTT. This chain uses TRBV6-6 with TRBJ1-5, with a possible D match to TRBD1 (5 bases). CDR3 size: 14 residues. Germline CDR1 MNHNY, CDR2 SVGAGI (reference sequence). Trimming shortened V by 4 bases and J by 7 bases, and 14 bases separated the two germline ends.

The gene calls are TRBV12-5 and TRBJ2-3; 8 bases map to TRBD2. Germline values: CDR1 LGHNT, CDR2 FRNRAP. The V gene end was trimmed by 6 bases and the J gene end by 2 bases; junction bases not matched to a gene: 4. The CDR3 sequence is 14 residues long. CDR3 region: CASGVAGITDTQYF. CDR3 nucleotides: TGTGCTAGTGGGGTAGCGGGAATCACAGATACGCAGTATTTT.

This chain uses TRBV12-5 with TRBJ2-7; D is uncertain. CDR1 LGHNT and CDR2 FRNRAP come from the germline V gene. CDR3 length: 13 residues. The ends were cut back, 5 bases at V and 2 bases at J, with 10 bases in the middle. The CDR3 is CASGPTSPYEQYF. For the CDR3, the DNA is TGTGCTAGTGGTCCGACATCGCCCTACGAGCAGTACTTC.

The sample holds one count of this clone. CDR3 amino acids: CASSSTTGSLATKQYF. Written as DNA, the CDR3 is TGTGCCAGCAGCTCTACCACAGGGTCCCTGGCTACGAAGCAGTACTTC. This chain connects TRBV13 to TRBJ2-7, with a possible D match to TRBD1 (6 bases). V lost 4 bases to trimming and J lost 8 bases, with 24 bases between them. The CDR3 totals 16 residues. CDR1 and CDR2 from the germline V gene are PRHDT and FYEKMQ (reference sequence).

This rearrangement joins TRBV5-1 to TRBJ1-4; D remains ambiguous. Looked up from germline, CDR1 is SGHRS and CDR2 is YFSETQ. The germline V and J ends were trimmed by 0 bases and 7 bases, with 13 bases remaining between them. The CDR3 contains 15 residues. CDR3 in amino acids: CASSLGEWRVEKLFF. In DNA form, the CDR3 reads TGCGCCAGCAGCTTGGGAGAGTGGAGAGTTGAAAAACTGTTTTTT.

The chain is built from TRBV29-1 and TRBJ1-1; D is possibly TRBD1 (5 bases). V was shortened by 6 bases and J by 1 base, with 12 bases between the two germline ends. CDR3 size: 13 residues. The germline V gene encodes CDR1 SQVTM and CDR2 ANQGSEA. The DNA of the CDR3 is TGCAGCGTCGTCAGGGATGAGAACACTGAAGCTTTCTTT. It encodes CSVVRDENTEAFF. The whole variable domain, filled in from reference TRBV29-1 and TRBJ1-1, reads SAVISQKPSRDICQRGTSLTIQCQVDSQVTMMFWYRQQPGQSLTLIATANQGSEATYESGFVIDKFPISRPNLTFSTLTVSNMSPEDSSIYLCSVVRDENTEAFFGQGTRLTVV.

This clone was recorded once. J is TRBJ1-1 and V is TRBV7-9; no definite D call. The CDR3 runs to 11 residues. The germline CDR1 and CDR2 sequences are SEHNR and FQNEAQ (reference sequence). V lost 3 bases and J 6 bases, leaving 5 bases between the germline ends. CDR3 amino acids: CASSFEAEAFF. Written as DNA, the CDR3 is TGTGCCAGCAGCTTTGAGGCTGAAGCTTTCTTT.

The chain is built from TRBV6-8 and TRBJ1-5, with 8 bases identical to TRBD1. The germline gives CDR1 MNHGY, CDR2 SAAAGT. The J segment lost 4 bases and the V segment lost 6 bases, leaving 14 bases of the junction unmatched. The CDR3 covers 17 residues. CDR3 sequence: CASSHSSGTGLNQPQHF. DNA of the CDR3: TGTGCCAGCAGCCATTCCTCCGGGACAGGCCTGAATCAGCCCCAGCATTTT.

The chain is built from TRBV7-6 and TRBJ1-1, with D unresolved. The CDR3 loop spans 14 amino acids. CDR1 is SGHVS and CDR2 is FNYEAQ in the germline V gene. V dropped 1 base and J dropped 0 bases, with 6 bases sitting between them. CDR3 bases: TGTGCCAGCAGCTTAGACAGACTGAACACTGAAGCTTTCTTT. It encodes CASSLDRLNTEAFF. Full variable domain (remainder filled in from reference TRBV7-6 and TRBJ1-1): GAGVSQSPRYKVTKRGQDVALRCDPISGHVSLYWYRQALGQGPEFLTYFNYEAQQDKSGLPNDRFSAERPEGSISTLTIQRTEQRDSAMYRCASSLDRLNTEAFFGQGTRLTVV.

This chain uses TRBV2 with TRBJ2-3; unclear D gene. V shed 4 bases and J shed 2 bases, with 13 bases lying between them. Germline CDR1 SNHLY, CDR2 FYNNEI. The CDR3 sequence is 15 residues long. The CDR3 DNA is TGTGCCAGCAGTGGAGCTAGGAGTTCCACAGATACGCAGTATTTT. This gives the protein CASSGARSSTDTQYF.

The chain carries TRBV5-6 and TRBJ1-2; 9 bases map to TRBD1. V was pared by 4 bases and J by 3 bases, with 4 bases of the junction left unmatched. The germline gives CDR1 SGHDT, CDR2 YYEEEE. The CDR3 loop spans 14 amino acids. The CDR3: CASSPRDRDYGYTF. CDR3 in DNA: TGTGCCAGCAGCCCCCGGGACAGGGACTATGGCTACACCTTC.

This clone was recorded once. The rearrangement uses TRBV6-5 and TRBJ1-1, with TRBD1 matching 9 bases. V lost 6 bases and J lost 1; bases outside the gene matches: 6. There are 15 residues in the CDR3. CDR1 and CDR2 (germline): MNHEY, SVGAGI. The CDR3 nucleotides read TGTGCCAGCAGCTCCGGGACAGGGCAGAACACTGAAGCTTTCTTT. It is translated as CASSSGTGQNTEAFF.

J is TRBJ1-1 and V is TRBV6-5, with D uncertain. The CDR3 spans 14 residues. Germline V CDR1 and CDR2: MNHEY, SVGAGI. V lost 6 bases, J lost 12 bases, and 23 bases lay in between. CDR3 sequence (DNA): TGTGCCAGCAGCGAACCCGGTGTCCCCTACGCGACTTTCTTT. Encoded protein: CASSEPGVPYATFF.

In its sample, this clone was seen a few times. The V and J genes are TRBV10-1 and TRBJ2-7; a weak D match, TRBD1 (5 bases). This CDR3 has 12 amino acids. Trimming stripped 6 bases from V and 7 bases from J, with 13 bases between. The germline gives CDR1 WNHNN, CDR2 SYGVQD (reference sequence). CDR3 residues: CASSDGHEEQYF. The CDR3 DNA is TGCGCCAGCAGCGACGGACATGAAGAGCAGTACTTC.

The chain is built from TRBV11-3 and TRBJ1-1; a weak D match, TRBD1 (6 bases). Trimming took off 6 bases at V and 8 bases at J, with 13 bases between the two ends. Germline values: CDR1 SGHNT, CDR2 YENEEA. This CDR3 is built from 12 residues. CDR3 sequence (DNA): TGTGCCAGCAGTCTAGACAGGAGGGAAGCTTTCTTT. Translated, it gives CASSLDRREAFF.

V is TRBV10-2 and J is TRBJ2-7; TRBD2 matches 7 bases. This CDR3 has 11 residues. Germline V gives CDR1 WSHSY, CDR2 SAAADI. V lost 6 bases and J lost 7; bases outside the gene matches: 3. CDR3 sequence reads: CASSDGGEQYF. CDR3 sequence (DNA): TGCGCCAGCAGCGACGGGGGGGAGCAGTACTTC.

V usage is TRBV2 and J usage is TRBJ2-3; 13 nucleotides match TRBD2. The CDR3 is made up of 17 amino acids. V shed 4 bases, J shed 6 bases, and the junction held 10 bases outside the gene matches. Germline CDR1 is SNHLY and CDR2 is FYNNEI. The DNA of the CDR3 is TGTGCCAGCAGTGGCCCCGGACTAGCGGGGGTTTACGATACGCAGTATTTT. Translated: CASSGPGLAGVYDTQYF.

The rearrangement links TRBV6-1 to TRBJ2-3; D is undetermined. This CDR3 has 13 amino acids. Germline V lookup: CDR1 MNHNS, CDR2 SASEGT. Trimming took 3 bases from V and 2 from J, leaving 6 bases between them. This chain's CDR3 is CASSDSYTDTQYF. The DNA of the CDR3 is TGTGCCAGCAGTGATTCCTACACAGATACGCAGTATTTT.

The V and J genes are TRBV7-2 and TRBJ2-5; 8 positions match TRBD2. From germline, CDR1 is SGHTA and CDR2 FQGNSA. With V trimmed by 1 base and J by 5 bases, 15 bases remained unmatched. The length of the CDR3 is 18 residues. CDR3 in amino acids: CASSLGGTGTRNGETQYF. For the CDR3, the DNA is TGTGCCAGCAGCTTAGGAGGGACCGGGACTAGGAATGGGGAGACCCAGTACTTC.

V gene TRBV2 combines with J gene TRBJ1-5; 7 positions match TRBD1. The length of the CDR3 is 17 residues. V gave up 4 bases and J gave up 0 bases; unmatched junction bases: 9. Germline CDR1 SNHLY, CDR2 FYNNEI. The CDR3 DNA is TGTGCCAGCAGTGTTAGCCGGGACAGCTATAGCAATCAGCCCCAGCATTTT. Its translation is CASSVSRDSYSNQPQHF.

The chain is built from TRBV7-2 and TRBJ2-1, with 8 nucleotides matching TRBD2. Looked up from germline, CDR1 is SGHTA and CDR2 is FQGNSA. This CDR3 has 17 residues. Losses at the gene ends were 5 bases for V and 4 bases for J; bases not matched to a gene: 13. The CDR3: CASSPGRGTRHYNEQFF. The DNA for the CDR3 is TGTGCCAGCAGCCCCGGAAGGGGGACTAGGCATTACAATGAGCAGTTCTTC.

The genes are TRBV4-2 and TRBJ2-7, with D perhaps matching TRBD2 (6 bases). Germline loops: CDR1 LGHNA, CDR2 YNFKEQ. This CDR3 contains 12 residues. Between the trimmed V and J ends, which lost 3 bases and 3 bases, there was a span of 6 bases. Here the CDR3 DNA reads TGTGCCAGCAGCCAGGGGGGCTACGAGCAGTACTTC. Its protein product is CASSQGGYEQYF.

This rearrangement joins TRBV5-6 to TRBJ2-7; D is ambiguous. This CDR3 is built from 13 residues. V dropped 3 bases and J dropped 2 bases, with 9 bases sitting between them. The germline V gene has CDR1 SGHDT and CDR2 YYEEEE. As DNA, the CDR3 is TGTGCCAGCAGCTATCGGAGACCCTACGAGCAGTACTTC. Protein sequence: CASSYRRPYEQYF. Full variable domain (outside the CDR3, taken from reference TRBV5-6 and TRBJ2-7): DAGVTQSPTHLIKTRGQQVTLRCSPKSGHDTVSWYQQALGQGPQFIFQYYEEEERQRGNFPDRFSGHQFPNYSSELNVNALLLGDSALYLCASSYRRPYEQYFGPGTRLTVT.

The chain recombines TRBV19 with TRBJ1-1; possible D gene TRBD1, 5 bases. V lost 3 bases and J 6 bases, leaving 17 bases between the germline ends. Germline V gives CDR1 LNHDA, CDR2 SQIVND (reference sequence). CDR3 length equals 15 residues. CDR3 in amino acids: CASSIRAGQTAEAFF. For the CDR3, the DNA is TGTGCCAGTAGTATCAGGGCAGGGCAGACCGCTGAAGCTTTCTTT.